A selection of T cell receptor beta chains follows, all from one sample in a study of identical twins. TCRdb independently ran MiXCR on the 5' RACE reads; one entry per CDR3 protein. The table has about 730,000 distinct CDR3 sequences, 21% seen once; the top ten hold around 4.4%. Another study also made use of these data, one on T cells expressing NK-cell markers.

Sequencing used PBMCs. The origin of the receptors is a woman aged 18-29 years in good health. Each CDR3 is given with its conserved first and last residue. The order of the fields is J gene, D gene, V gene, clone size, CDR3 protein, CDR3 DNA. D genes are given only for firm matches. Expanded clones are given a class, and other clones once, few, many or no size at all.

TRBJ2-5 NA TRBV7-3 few CASSLTQGETQYF TGTGCCAGCAGCCTAACACAGGGAGAGACCCAGTACTTC
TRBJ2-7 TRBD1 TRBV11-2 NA CASSLKDRGNTGEQYF TGTGCCAGCAGCCTTAAGGACAGGGGGAATACGGGTGAGCAGTACTTC
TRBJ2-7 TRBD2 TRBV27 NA CASSRGVAGGYYEQYF TGTGCCAGCAGCCGAGGGGTAGCGGGAGGATACTACGAGCAGTACTTC
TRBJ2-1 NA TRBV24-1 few CATSDSIPGLSNEQFF TGTGCCACCAGTGATTCTATTCCGGGACTGTCAAATGAGCAGTTCTTC
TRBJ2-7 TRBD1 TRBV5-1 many CASSSPEGGRHEQYF TGCGCCAGCAGCTCACCCGAAGGGGGCCGCCACGAGCAGTACTTC
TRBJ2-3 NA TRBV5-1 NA CASSPPIAGGTDTQYF TGCGCCAGCAGCCCTCCCATAGCCGGAGGTACAGATACGCAGTATTTT
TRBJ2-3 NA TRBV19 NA CASSDRPASTDTQYF TGTGCCAGTAGTGATCGTCCAGCTAGCACAGATACGCAGTATTTT
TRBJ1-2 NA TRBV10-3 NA CAISDQGNWDYGYTF TGTGCCATCAGTGACCAGGGGAATTGGGACTATGGCTACACCTTC
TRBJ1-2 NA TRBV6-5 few CASFRGDGYTF TGTGCCAGCTTCAGAGGAGATGGCTACACCTTC
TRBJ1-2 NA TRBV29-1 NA CSVVGVRDYGYTF TGCAGCGTTGTCGGGGTGAGGGACTATGGCTACACCTTC
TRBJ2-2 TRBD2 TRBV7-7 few CASSAPGLAGDTGELFF TGTGCCAGCAGCGCCCCGGGACTAGCGGGAGACACCGGGGAGCTGTTTTTT
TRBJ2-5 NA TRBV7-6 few CASSLAPGLQETQYF TGTGCCAGCAGCCTTGCCCCGGGACTTCAAGAGACCCAGTACTTC
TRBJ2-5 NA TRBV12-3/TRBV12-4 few CASGMPGIETQYF TGTGCCAGCGGGATGCCGGGAATAGAGACCCAGTACTTC
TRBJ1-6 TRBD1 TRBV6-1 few CASTLGKGAWIPLHF TGTGCCAGCACCCTGGGGAAGGGGGCCTGGATTCCCCTCCACTTT
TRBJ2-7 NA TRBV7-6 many CASSLGVGAGIYEQYF TGTGCCAGCAGCTTAGGGGTTGGGGCGGGAATCTACGAGCAGTACTTC
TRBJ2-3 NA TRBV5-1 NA CASNYLGPGAPWRCTDTQYF TGCGCCAGCAACTACTTAGGGCCGGGGGCGCCTTGGAGGTGCACAGATACGCAGTATTTT
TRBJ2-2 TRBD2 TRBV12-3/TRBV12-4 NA CASSLPGTRNTGELFF TGTGCCAGCAGTTTGCCCGGGACTAGGAACACCGGGGAGCTGTTTTTT
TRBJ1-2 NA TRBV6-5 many CASSYGHGYTF TGTGCCAGCAGTTACGGGCATGGCTACACCTTC
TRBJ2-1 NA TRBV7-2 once CASSLEVSSNEQFF TGTGCCAGCAGCTTGGAGGTTTCAAGCAATGAGCAGTTCTTC
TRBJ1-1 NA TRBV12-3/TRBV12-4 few CASRGRGTEAFF TGTGCCAGCAGGGGGCGAGGCACTGAAGCTTTCTTT
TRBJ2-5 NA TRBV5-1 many CASSSQGRGSGETQYF TGCGCCAGCAGCTCACAGGGCCGAGGTTCAGGGGAGACCCAGTACTTC
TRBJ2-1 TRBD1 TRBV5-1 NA CASSSGGQATYNEQFF TGCGCCAGCAGCTCAGGAGGACAGGCTACCTACAATGAGCAGTTCTTC
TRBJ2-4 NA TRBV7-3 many CASSLSSGAKNIQYF TGTGCCAGCAGCTTATCGTCGGGAGCCAAAAACATTCAGTACTTC
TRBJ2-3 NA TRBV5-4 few CASSYGVGADTQYF TGTGCCAGCAGCTACGGGGTGGGAGCAGATACGCAGTATTTT
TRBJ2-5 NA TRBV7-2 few CASSLRLRGETQYF TGTGCCAGCAGCTTGCGACTAAGGGGGGAGACCCAGTACTTC
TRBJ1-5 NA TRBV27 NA CASSSDPGHGGHQPQHF TGTGCCAGCAGTTCCGATCCGGGACATGGCGGTCATCAGCCCCAGCATTTT
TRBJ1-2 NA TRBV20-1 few CSAIVGGYGYTF TGCAGTGCTATTGTGGGCGGCTATGGCTACACCTTC
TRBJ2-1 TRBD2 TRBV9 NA CASSETSNYLHEQFF TGTGCCAGCAGCGAGACTAGCAACTATTTGCATGAGCAGTTCTTC
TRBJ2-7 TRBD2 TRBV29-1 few CSVLVGLAVHEQYF TGCAGCGTTCTGGTGGGACTAGCGGTCCACGAGCAGTACTTC
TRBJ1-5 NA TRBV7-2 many CASSLDIGQPQHF TGTGCCAGCAGCTTAGACATCGGGCAGCCCCAGCATTTT
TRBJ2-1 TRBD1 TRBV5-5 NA CASSLTGTASYNEQFF TGTGCCAGCAGCTTAACCGGGACAGCTAGCTACAATGAGCAGTTCTTC
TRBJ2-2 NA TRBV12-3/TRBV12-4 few CASSLGNRVDTGELFF TGTGCCAGCAGTTTAGGCAATCGGGTTGACACCGGGGAGCTGTTTTTT
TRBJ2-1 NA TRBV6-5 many CASRGPYNEQFF TGTGCCAGCAGAGGGCCCTACAATGAGCAGTTCTTC
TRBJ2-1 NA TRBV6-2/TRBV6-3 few CASRPLERSSYNEQFF TGTGCCAGCAGACCCCTCGAGCGGAGCTCCTACAATGAGCAGTTCTTC
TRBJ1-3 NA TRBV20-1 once CSARRLTSGNTIYF TGCAGTGCTAGACGACTGACCTCTGGAAACACCATATATTTT
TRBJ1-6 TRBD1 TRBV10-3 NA CAIAPDRSNSPLHF TGTGCCATCGCACCGGACAGGAGTAATTCACCCCTCCACTTT
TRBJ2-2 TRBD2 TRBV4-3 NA CASSQVPAGRNTGELFF TGCGCCAGCAGCCAAGTCCCAGCGGGGAGGAACACCGGGGAGCTGTTTTTT
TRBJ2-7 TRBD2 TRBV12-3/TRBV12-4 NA CASSFGGRLNEQYF TGTGCCAGCAGTTTCGGGGGGAGGTTGAACGAGCAGTACTTC
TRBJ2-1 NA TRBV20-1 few CSARVTSSYNEQFF TGCAGTGCTAGAGTCACCTCATCCTACAATGAGCAGTTCTTC
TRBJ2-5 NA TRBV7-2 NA CASSLVLRGETQYF TGTGCCAGCAGCTTAGTACTGCGGGGAGAGACCCAGTACTTC